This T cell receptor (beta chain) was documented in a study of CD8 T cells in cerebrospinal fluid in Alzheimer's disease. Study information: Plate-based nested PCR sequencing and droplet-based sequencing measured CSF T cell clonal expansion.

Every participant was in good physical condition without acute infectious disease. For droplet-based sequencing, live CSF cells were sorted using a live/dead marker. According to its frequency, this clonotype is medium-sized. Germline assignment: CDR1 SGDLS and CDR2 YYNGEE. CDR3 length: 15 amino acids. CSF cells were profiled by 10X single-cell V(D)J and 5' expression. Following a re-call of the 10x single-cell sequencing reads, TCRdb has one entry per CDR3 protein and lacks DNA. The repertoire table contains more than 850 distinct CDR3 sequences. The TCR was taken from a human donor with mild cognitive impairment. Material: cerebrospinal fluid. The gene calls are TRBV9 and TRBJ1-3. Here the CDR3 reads CASSAGRSSGNTIYF.